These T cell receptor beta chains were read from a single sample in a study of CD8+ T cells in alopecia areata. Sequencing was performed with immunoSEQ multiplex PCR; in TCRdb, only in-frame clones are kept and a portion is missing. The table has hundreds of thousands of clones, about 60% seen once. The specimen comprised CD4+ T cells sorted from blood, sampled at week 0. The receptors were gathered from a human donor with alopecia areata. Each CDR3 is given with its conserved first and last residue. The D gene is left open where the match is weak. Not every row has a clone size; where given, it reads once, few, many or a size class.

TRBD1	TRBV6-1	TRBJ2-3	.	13	TGTGCCAGCAAGACAGGGGGGGCAGATACGCAGTATTTT	CASKTGGADTQYF
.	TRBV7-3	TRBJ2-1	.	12	TGTGCCAGGAGAACAGCCAACAATGAGCAGTTCTTC	CARRTANNEQFF
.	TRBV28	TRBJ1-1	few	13	TGTGCCAGCAGTGGTAACATGAACACTGAAGCTTTCTTT	CASSGNMNTEAFF
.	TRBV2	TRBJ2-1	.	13	TGTGCCAGCAAGCCGGGAACCTACAATGAGCAGTTCTTC	CASKPGTYNEQFF
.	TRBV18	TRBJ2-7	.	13	TGTGCCAGCTCCCCATCAGGGGTTGGGGAGCAGTACTTC	CASSPSGVGEQYF
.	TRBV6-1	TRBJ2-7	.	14	TGTGCCAGCAGTCGGGAACGGGGGCCCTACGAGCAGTACTTC	CASSRERGPYEQYF
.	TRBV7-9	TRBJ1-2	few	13	TGTGCCAGCAGCTCGACGGGGGACGGTGGCTACACCTTC	CASSSTGDGGYTF
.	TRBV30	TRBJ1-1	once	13	TGTGCCTGGAGTGTGAACAGGGTCACTGAAGCTTTCTTT	CAWSVNRVTEAFF
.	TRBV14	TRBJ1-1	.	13	TGTGCCAGCAGCCAAGGGTCGGGCAGCAAAGCTTTCTTT	CASSQGSGSKAFF
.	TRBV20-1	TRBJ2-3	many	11	TGCAGTGCCCCTCGCACAGATACGCAGTATTTT	CSAPRTDTQYF
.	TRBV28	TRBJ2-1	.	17	TGTGCCAGCAGTTTCTGGTCGGGGCGGACCCTACTCAATGAGCAGTTCTTC	CASSFWSGRTLLNEQFF
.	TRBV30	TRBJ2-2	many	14	TGTGCCTGGAGCCTACTCAACAGGGCCGGGGAGCTGTTTTTT	CAWSLLNRAGELFF
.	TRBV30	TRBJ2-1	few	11	TGTGCCTGGAACCAGGTCCGTGAGCAGTTCTTC	CAWNQVREQFF
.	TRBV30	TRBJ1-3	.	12	TGTGCCTACCGTATCTCTGGAAACACCATATATTTT	CAYRISGNTIYF
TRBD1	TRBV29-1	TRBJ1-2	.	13	TGCAGCGGAGGACAGGGGAGCGTCTATGGCTACACCTTC	CSGGQGSVYGYTF
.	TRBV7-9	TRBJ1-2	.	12	TGTGCCAGCAGCTTAGACCGACTTGGCTACACCTTC	CASSLDRLGYTF
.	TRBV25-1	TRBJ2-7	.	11	TGTGCCAGCAGTAACCGGGACGGGCAGTACTTC	CASSNRDGQYF
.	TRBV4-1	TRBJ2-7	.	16	TGCGCCAGCAGCCAAGGCGTTCGGGCACCCTCCTACGAGCAGTACTTC	CASSQGVRAPSYEQYF
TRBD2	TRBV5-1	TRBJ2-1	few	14	TGCGCCGGGGCGATTAGCGGGACGACGGGGGAGCAGTTCTTC	CAGAISGTTGEQFF
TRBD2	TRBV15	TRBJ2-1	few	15	TGTGCCACCAGCAGAGATTTAGCGGGAGGTCATGAGCAGTTCTTC	CATSRDLAGGHEQFF
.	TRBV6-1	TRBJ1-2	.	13	TGTGCCAGCAGTGAAGCGCTGGGGGAGGGCTACACCTTC	CASSEALGEGYTF
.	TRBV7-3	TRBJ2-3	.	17	TGTGCCAGCAGCTTTCGACACGGGGGGCAGGGCACAGATACGCAGTATTTT	CASSFRHGGQGTDTQYF
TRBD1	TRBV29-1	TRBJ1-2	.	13	TGCAGCGTTGACGGACAGGGCGGGTATGGCTACACCTTC	CSVDGQGGYGYTF
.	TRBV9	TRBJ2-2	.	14	TGTGCCAGCAGCCCCGGGGGTAACACCGGGGAGCTGTTTTTT	CASSPGGNTGELFF
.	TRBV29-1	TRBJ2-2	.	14	TGCAGCGTTGAAGGGCAGAAGAACACCGGGGAGCTGTTTTTT	CSVEGQKNTGELFF
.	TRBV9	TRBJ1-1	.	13	TGTGCCAGCAGCGTAGTAGGGGCCACTGAAGCTTTCTTT	CASSVVGATEAFF
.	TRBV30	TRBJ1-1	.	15	TGTGCCTGGAGTGAGTCCGGGACGGCCAACACTGAAGCTTTCTTT	CAWSESGTANTEAFF
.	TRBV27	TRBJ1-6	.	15	TGTGCCAGCAGCCCCTTCGGACCATCGGGATCACCCCTCCACTTT	CASSPFGPSGSPLHF
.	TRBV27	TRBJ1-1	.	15	TGTGCCAGCAGTTTAGGCAGTCACATGAACACTGAAGCTTTCTTT	CASSLGSHMNTEAFF
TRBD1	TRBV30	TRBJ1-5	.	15	TGTGCCTGGAGTCTCGCCGGGGGACAGGTTACGTCCCAGCATTTT	CAWSLAGGQVTSQHF
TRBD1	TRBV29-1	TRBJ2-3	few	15	TGCAGCGTTGCCCTGCGACAGGGTTGGACAGATACGCAGTATTTT	CSVALRQGWTDTQYF
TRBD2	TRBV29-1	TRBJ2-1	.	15	TGCAGCGTTGGAAGCGGGAGGTCCTCCTACAATGAGCAGTTCTTC	CSVGSGRSSYNEQFF
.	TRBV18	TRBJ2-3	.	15	TGTGCCAGCTCACCTCGTGGAGAAGGCACAGATACGCAGTATTTT	CASSPRGEGTDTQYF
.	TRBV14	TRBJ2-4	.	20	TGTGCCAGCAGCCAAGATCGGGACGATGGGACGGATCTAGCCAAAAACATTCAGTACTTC	CASSQDRDDGTDLAKNIQYF
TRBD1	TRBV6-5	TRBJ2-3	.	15	TGTGCCAGCAGTTACCTGGGACAGAGCACAGATACGCAGTATTTT	CASSYLGQSTDTQYF
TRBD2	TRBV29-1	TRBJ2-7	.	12	TGCAGCGGACGCGGGGGGGACTACGAGCAGTACTTC	CSGRGGDYEQYF
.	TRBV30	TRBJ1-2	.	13	TGTGCCTGGGCACGCGAATATGGCTATGGCTACACCTTC	CAWAREYGYGYTF
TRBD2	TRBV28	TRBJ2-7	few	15	TGTGCCAGCACCCCTACCAGCGGGGGTATTTACGAGCAGTACTTC	CASTPTSGGIYEQYF
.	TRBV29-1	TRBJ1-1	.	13	TGCAGCGTTGAGGTACAACAGAACACTGAAGCTTTCTTT	CSVEVQQNTEAFF
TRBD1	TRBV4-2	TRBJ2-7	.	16	TGTGCCAGCAGCCAACTCTTCAGGGGGAAATCCTACGAGCAGTACTTC	CASSQLFRGKSYEQYF
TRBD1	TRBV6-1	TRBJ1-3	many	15	TGTGCCAGCAGTGACAGGGGGAAGGCCGGAAACACCATATATTTT	CASSDRGKAGNTIYF
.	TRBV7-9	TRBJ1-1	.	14	TGTGCCAGCAGCCCCCACGAGGGCTGGACTGAAGCTTTCTTT	CASSPHEGWTEAFF
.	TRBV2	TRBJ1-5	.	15	TGTGCCAGCAGTGAGGGCAGGCCTTCTCTAGCGCCCCAGCATTTT	CASSEGRPSLAPQHF
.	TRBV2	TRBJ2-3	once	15	TGTGCCAGCAGCAAAGAGGGGGTCAACACAGATACGCAGTATTTT	CASSKEGVNTDTQYF
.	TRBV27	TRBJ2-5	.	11	TGTGCCAGCAGTCGCCAAGAGACCCAGTACTTC	CASSRQETQYF